This TCR beta chain comes out of a study of OX40 agonist ivuxolimab in advanced cancers. Germline lookup yields CDR1 SEHNR and CDR2 FQNEAQ (reference sequence). Trimming shortened V by 3 bases and J by 9 bases, and 12 bases separated the two germline ends. This CDR3 has 14 amino acids. Patients were ruled out by autoimmune disease history or systemic immunosuppression. Whole-study results and caveats: Low clonal expansion, among the lowest seen, marked partial responders at 0.1-3.0 mg/kg. Nonresponders, in some cases, also had low normalized T-cell clonal expansion.

The method was immunoSEQ multiplex PCR; TCRdb's version includes in-frame clones alone and lacks a portion of them. The table lists tens of thousands of clones, 70% to 90% of them singletons, with about 0.34% in the top ten. Note on this clone: Its matching antigen is unknown.

The sequence derives from an adult with an advanced solid tumor such as melanoma, head and neck, liver or kidney cancer. Material: CD4+ or CD8+ T cells sorted from blood, obtained in a trial of the OX40 agonist ivuxolimab. The chain has TRBV7-9 and TRBJ1-6; D unclear. For the CDR3, the DNA is TGTGCCAGCAGCTTGGTGAATCTGGGTTCACCCCTCCACTTT. It translates to CASSLVNLGSPLHF.